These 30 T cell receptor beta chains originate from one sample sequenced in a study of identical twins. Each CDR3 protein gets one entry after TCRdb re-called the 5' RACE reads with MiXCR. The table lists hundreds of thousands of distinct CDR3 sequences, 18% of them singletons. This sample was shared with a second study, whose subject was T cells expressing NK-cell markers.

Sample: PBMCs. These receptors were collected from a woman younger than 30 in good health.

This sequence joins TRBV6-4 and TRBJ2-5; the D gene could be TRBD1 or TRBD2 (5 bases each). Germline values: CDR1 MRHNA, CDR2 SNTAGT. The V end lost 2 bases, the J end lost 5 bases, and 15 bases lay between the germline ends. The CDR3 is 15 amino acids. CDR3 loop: CASSDEGQLGETQYF. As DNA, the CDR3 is TGTGCCAGCAGTGACGAGGGGCAGTTGGGGGAGACCCAGTACTTC.

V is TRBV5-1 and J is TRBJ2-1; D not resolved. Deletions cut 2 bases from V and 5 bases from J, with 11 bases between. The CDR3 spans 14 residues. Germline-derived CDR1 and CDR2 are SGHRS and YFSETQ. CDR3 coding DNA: TGCGCCAGCAGCTTACAGAATTTGAACAATGAGCAGTTCTTC. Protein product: CASSLQNLNNEQFF.

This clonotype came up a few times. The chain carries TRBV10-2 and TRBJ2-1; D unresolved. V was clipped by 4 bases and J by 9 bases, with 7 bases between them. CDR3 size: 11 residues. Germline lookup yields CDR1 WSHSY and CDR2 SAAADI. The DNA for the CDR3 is TGCGCCAGCAGTGCCGCCCCTGAGCAGTTCTTC. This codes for CASSAAPEQFF.

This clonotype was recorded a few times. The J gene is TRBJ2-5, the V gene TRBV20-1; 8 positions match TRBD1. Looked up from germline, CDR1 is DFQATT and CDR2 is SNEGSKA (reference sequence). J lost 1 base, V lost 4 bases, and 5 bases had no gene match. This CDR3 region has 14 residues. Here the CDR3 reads CSANDGTGQETQYF. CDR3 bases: TGCAGTGCTAATGATGGGACAGGCCAAGAGACCCAGTACTTC.

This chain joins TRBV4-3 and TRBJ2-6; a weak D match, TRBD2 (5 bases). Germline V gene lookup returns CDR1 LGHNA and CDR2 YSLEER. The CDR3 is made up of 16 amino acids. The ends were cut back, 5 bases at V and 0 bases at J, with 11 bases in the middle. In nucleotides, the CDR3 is TGCGCCAGCAGCTGGAGGTCAGGCTCTGGGGCCAACGTCCTGACTTTC. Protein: CASSWRSGSGANVLTF.

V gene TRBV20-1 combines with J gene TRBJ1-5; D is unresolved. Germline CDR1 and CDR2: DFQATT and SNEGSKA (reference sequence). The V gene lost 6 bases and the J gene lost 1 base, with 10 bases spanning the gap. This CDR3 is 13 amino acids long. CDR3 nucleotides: TGCAGTGCAATGGAGGACAGCAATCAGCCCCAGCATTTT. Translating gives CSAMEDSNQPQHF.

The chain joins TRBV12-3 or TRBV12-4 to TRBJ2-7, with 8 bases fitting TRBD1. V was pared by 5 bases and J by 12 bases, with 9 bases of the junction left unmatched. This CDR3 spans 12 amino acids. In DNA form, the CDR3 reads TGTGCCAGCAGTCCGGGGGACAGGTTGAGGTACTTC. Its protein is CASSPGDRLRYF.

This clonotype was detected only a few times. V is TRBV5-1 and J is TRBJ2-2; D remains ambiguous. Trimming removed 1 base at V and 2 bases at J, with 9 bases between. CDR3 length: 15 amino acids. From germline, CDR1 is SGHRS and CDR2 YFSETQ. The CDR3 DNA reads TGCGCCAGCAGCTTGACCCGCCCCAACACCGGGGAGCTGTTTTTT. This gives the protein CASSLTRPNTGELFF.

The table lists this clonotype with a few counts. The CDR3 reads CASSSLAGSNEQFF. CDR3 DNA: TGTGCCAGCAGCTCCCTAGCGGGAAGTAATGAGCAGTTCTTC. This chain uses TRBV7-2 with TRBJ2-1; 9 bases are a match to TRBD2. J gave up 7 bases and V 4 bases, and 5 bases lay outside the gene matches. The CDR3 runs to 14 residues. CDR1 SGHTA and CDR2 FQGNSA come from the germline V gene.

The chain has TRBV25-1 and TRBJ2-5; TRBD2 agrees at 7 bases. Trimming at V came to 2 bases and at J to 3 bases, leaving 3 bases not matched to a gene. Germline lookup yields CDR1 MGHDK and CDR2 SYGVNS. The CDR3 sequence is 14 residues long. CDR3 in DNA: TGTGCCAGCAGTGAAGCCGGGGGGAAAGAGACCCAGTACTTC. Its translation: CASSEAGGKETQYF.

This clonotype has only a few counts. CDR3 sequence: CASTRMTEDGYTF. The CDR3 bases are TGTGCCAGCACACGCATGACTGAGGATGGCTACACCTTC. The chain employs TRBV6-4 and TRBJ1-2; no firm D call. Germline V gives CDR1 MRHNA, CDR2 SNTAGT. CDR3 length: 13 residues. Between the trimmed V and J ends, which lost 7 bases and 6 bases, there was a span of 15 bases.

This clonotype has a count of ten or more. DNA of the CDR3: TGTGCCAGCAGGACAGGGTTCAGCTCCTACGAGCAGTACTTC. Residues: CASRTGFSSYEQYF. V gene TRBV7-8 combines with J gene TRBJ2-7, with 7 bases lining up with TRBD1. The J segment lost 0 bases and the V segment lost 6 bases, leaving 5 bases of the junction unmatched. The CDR3 contains 14 residues. The germline V gene has CDR1 SGHVS and CDR2 FQNEAQ.

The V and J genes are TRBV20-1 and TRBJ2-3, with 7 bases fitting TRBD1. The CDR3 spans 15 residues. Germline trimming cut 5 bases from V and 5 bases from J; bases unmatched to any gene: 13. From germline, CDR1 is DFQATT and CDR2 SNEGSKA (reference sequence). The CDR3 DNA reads TGCAGTGCTCAACCCCGACAGGGTATGGGAGATACGCAGTATTTT. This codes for CSAQPRQGMGDTQYF.

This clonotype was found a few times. The CDR3 sequence: CASSQSPRAKGEQYF. CDR3 nucleotides: TGCGCCAGCAGCCAGTCGCCAAGGGCGAAGGGGGAGCAGTACTTC. The chain recombines TRBV4-1 with TRBJ2-7; a weak D match, TRBD1 (5 bases). Trimming pared 3 bases from V and 7 bases from J, leaving 19 bases between. There are 15 residues in the CDR3. Per the germline V gene, CDR1 is MGHRA and CDR2 is YSYEKL.

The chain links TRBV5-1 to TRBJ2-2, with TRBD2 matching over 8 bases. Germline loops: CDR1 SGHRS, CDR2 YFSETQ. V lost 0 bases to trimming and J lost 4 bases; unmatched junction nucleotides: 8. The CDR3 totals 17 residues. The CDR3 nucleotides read TGCGCCAGCAGCTTGGCCTTGGCGGGGGGCCTCACCGGGGAGCTGTTTTTT. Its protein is CASSLALAGGLTGELFF.

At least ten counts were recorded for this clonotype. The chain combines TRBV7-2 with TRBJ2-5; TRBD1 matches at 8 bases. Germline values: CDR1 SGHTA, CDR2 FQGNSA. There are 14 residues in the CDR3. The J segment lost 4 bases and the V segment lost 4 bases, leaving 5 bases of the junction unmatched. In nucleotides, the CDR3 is TGTGCCAGCAGCTCTGGACAGGGAATAGAGACCCAGTACTTC. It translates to CASSSGQGIETQYF.

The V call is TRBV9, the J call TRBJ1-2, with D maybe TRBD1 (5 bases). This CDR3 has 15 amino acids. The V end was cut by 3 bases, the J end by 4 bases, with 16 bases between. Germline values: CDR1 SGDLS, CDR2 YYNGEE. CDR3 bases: TGTGCCAGCAGCGAGGACTTATCGGGGACCTATGGCTACACCTTC. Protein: CASSEDLSGTYGYTF.

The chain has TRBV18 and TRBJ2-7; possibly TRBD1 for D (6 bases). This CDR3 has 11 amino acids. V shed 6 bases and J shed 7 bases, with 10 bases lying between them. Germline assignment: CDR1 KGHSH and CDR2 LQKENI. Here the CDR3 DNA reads TGTGCCAGCTCGCCCGGACAGGAGCAGTACTTC. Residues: CASSPGQEQYF.

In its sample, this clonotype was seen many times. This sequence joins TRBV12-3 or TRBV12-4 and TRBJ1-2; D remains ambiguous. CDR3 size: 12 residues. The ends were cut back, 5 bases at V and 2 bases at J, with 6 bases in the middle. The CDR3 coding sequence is TGTGCCAGCAGTGGCAGGAACTATGGCTACACCTTC. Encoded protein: CASSGRNYGYTF.

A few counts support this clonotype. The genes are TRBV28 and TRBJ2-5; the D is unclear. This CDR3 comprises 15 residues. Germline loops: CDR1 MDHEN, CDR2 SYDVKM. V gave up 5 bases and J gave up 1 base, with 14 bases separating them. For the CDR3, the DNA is TGTGCCAGCAGTGCTCTTAACCTGATCCAAGAGACCCAGTACTTC. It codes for CASSALNLIQETQYF.

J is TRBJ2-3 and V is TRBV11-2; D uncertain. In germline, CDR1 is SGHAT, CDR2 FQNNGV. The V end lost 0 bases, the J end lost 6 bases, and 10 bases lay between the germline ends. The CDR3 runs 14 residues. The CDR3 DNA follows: TGTGCCAGCAGCTTAGATGGCCCTTCGGATACGCAGTATTTT. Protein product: CASSLDGPSDTQYF.

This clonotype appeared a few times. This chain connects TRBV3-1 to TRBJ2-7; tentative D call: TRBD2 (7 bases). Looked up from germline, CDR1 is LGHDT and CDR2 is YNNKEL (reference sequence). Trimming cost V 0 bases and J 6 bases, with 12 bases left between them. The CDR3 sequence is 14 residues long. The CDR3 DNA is TGTGCCAGCAGCCAAGAAGGGGGACTACGCGAGCAGTACTTC. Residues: CASSQEGGLREQYF.

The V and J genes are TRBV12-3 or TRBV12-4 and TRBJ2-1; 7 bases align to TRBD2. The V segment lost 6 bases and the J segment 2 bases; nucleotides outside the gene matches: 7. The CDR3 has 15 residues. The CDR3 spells CASRAGGGPYNEQFF. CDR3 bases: TGTGCCAGCAGGGCGGGCGGGGGTCCCTACAATGAGCAGTTCTTC.

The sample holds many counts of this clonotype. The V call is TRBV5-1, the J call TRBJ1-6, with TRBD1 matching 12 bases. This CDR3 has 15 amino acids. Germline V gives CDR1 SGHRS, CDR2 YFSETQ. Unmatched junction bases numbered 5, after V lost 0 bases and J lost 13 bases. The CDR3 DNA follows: TGCGCCAGCAGCTTGGAGGGACAGGGGGCGAGGCCCCTCCACTTT. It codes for CASSLEGQGARPLHF.

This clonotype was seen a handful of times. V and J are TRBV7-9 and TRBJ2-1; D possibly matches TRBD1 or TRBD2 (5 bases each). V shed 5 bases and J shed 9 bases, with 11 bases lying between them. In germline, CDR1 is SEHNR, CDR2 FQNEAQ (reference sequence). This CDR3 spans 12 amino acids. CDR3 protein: CASSMGVGEQFF. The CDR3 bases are TGTGCCAGCAGCATGGGGGTAGGTGAGCAGTTCTTC.

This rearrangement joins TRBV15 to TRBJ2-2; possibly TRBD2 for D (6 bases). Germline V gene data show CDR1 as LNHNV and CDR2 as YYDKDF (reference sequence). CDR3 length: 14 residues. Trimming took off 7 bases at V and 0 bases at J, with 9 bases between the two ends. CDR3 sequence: CATTASANTGELFF. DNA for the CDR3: TGTGCCACCACGGCTAGCGCGAACACCGGGGAGCTGTTTTTT.

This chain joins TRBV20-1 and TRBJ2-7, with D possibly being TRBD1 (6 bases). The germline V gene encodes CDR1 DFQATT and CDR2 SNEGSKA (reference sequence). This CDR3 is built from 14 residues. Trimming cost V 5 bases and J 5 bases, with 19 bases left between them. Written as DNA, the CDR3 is TGCAGTGCTTACCGGACAGACCTCCTACACGAGCAGTACTTC. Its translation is CSAYRTDLLHEQYF.

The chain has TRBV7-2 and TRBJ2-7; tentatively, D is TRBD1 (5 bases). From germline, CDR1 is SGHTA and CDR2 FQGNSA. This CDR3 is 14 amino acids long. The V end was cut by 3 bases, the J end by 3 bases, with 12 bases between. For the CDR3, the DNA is TGTGCCAGCAGCTTGGGGCAGCACTTCTACGAGCAGTACTTC. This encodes CASSLGQHFYEQYF.

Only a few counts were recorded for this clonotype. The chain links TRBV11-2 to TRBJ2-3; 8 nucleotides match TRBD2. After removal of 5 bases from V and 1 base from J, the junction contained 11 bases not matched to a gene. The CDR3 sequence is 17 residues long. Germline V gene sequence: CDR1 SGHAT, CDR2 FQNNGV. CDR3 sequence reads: CASSILPGLGRTDTQYF. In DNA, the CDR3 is TGTGCCAGCAGCATTTTACCGGGACTAGGCCGCACAGATACGCAGTATTTT.

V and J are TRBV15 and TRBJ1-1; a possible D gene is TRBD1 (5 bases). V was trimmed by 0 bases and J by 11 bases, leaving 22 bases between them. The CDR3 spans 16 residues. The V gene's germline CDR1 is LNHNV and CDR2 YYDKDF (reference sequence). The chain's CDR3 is CATSRDLGEYRLGAFF. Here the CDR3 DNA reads TGTGCCACCAGCAGAGATTTAGGGGAGTATCGTCTGGGCGCTTTCTTT.